The T cell receptor beta chain under discussion was sequenced for a study of spatial heterogeneity in lung cancer. Overall study context: More beta-chain than alpha-chain sequences were consistently detected.

Time point indicated: sample taken at primary tumor resection. General study findings and limits: Expanded intratumoral alpha and beta TCR counts tracked tumor mutation counts.

TCRdb reprocessed the 5' RACE reads via MiXCR and lists one record per CDR3 protein. The table records about 1,800 distinct CDR3 sequences, approximately 9% of them present only once. V lost 4 bases and J lost 4; bases outside the gene matches: 6. The V gene's germline CDR1 is SQVTM and CDR2 ANQGSEA. The CDR3 is 13 residues long. This clonotype is labeled medium-sized. Its antigen is unknown. The starting material was lung tumor tissue, obtained at surgery. The chain links TRBV29-1 to TRBJ1-2, with 7 positions matching TRBD1. The receptor's source is a female donor with early-stage non-small cell lung cancer. The CDR3 nucleotides are TGCAGCGTTGTTCCCCGGGACAGCTATGGCTACACCTTC. This encodes CSVVPRDSYGYTF.